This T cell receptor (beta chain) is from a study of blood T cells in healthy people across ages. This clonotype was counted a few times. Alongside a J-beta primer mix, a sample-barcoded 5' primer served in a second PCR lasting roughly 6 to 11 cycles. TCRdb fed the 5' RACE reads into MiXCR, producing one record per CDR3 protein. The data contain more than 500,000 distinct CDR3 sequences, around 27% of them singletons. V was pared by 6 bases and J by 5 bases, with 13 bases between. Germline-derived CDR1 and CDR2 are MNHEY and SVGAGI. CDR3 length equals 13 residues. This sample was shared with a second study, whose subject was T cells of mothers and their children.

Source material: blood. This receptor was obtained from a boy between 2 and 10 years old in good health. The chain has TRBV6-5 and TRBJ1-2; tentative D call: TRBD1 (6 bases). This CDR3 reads CASSFDRSYGYTF. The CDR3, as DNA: TGTGCCAGCAGCTTCGACAGGTCTTATGGCTACACCTTC.